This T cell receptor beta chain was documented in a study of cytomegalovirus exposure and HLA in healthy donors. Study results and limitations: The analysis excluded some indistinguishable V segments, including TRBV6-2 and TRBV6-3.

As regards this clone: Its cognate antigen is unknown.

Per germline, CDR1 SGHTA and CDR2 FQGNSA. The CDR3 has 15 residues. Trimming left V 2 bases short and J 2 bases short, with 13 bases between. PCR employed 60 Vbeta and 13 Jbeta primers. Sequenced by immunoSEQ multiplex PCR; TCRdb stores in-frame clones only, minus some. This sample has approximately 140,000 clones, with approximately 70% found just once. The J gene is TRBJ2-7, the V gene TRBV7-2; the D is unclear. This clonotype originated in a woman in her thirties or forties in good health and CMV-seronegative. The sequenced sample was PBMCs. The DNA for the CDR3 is TGTGCCAGCAGCTTACTTCCCCAGGCCCCCTACGAGCAGTACTTC. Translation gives CASSLLPQAPYEQYF.